This T cell receptor (beta chain) was identified in a study of early T cells in non-severe SARS-CoV-2 infection. Overall study: Whole-blood bulk RNA, unsorted, was sequenced, and chains were unpaired. Study results and limitations: Anti-spike CD8 specificities were favored by VDJdb matching, whose results missed private and CD4 specificities.

This CDR3 is 15 amino acids long. Germline values: CDR1 LGHDT, CDR2 YNNKEL (reference sequence). V lost 0 bases and J 0 bases, leaving 3 bases between the germline ends. On this clonotype: Its antigen is undetermined.

Unique molecular identifiers were added to individual cDNA molecules. Via MiXCR, TCRdb re-called the 5' RACE reads, giving one row per CDR3 protein. Altogether roughly 20,000 distinct CDR3 sequences are present, roughly 6.1% being singletons, with the ten largest covering over 5%. Specimen: whole blood. V and J are TRBV3-1 and TRBJ2-6; D not certain. The TCR sequence derives from an adult who was a healthcare worker with PCR-confirmed SARS-CoV-2 infection or an uninfected control (not recorded which). The CDR3 region has the DNA TGTGCCAGCAGCCAAGATCTCTCTGGGGCCAACGTCCTGACTTTC. Its protein product is CASSQDLSGANVLTF.